This passage covers 30 T cell receptor beta chains from one sample sequenced in a study of shared clonotypes between healthy human individuals. Clones were read by immunoSEQ multiplex PCR, and TCRdb kept only the in-frame ones, dropping some. The sample yields 2 million to 2.5 million clones, 85% to 95% seen once. Material: naive CD4+ T cells sorted from blood. As for subset: CD45RA+ positively selected. These receptors came from a man aged 18-30 years in good health.

The V call is TRBV5-1, the J call TRBJ1-4; 8 nucleotides match TRBD1. Germline V gene sequence: CDR1 SGHRS, CDR2 YFSETQ. The CDR3 is 16 residues long. The junction had 5 bases not matched to a gene; V was cut back by 2 bases and J by 2 bases. CDR3 sequence: CASSFTGGSTNEKLFF. CDR3 DNA sequence: TGCGCCAGCAGCTTTACAGGGGGTTCGACTAATGAAAAACTGTTTTTT.

This chain links TRBV25-1 with TRBJ2-2; TRBD2 matches at 12 bases. The CDR3 covers 16 residues. Unmatched junction bases numbered 8, after V lost 6 bases and J lost 6 bases. Germline V CDR1 and CDR2: MGHDK, SYGVNS. CDR3 loop: CASRPGTSGFAGELFF. The CDR3 coding sequence is TGTGCCAGCAGGCCCGGGACTAGCGGGTTTGCCGGGGAGCTGTTTTTT.

The gene calls are TRBV10-2 and TRBJ2-5; D is unclear. The CDR3 loop spans 13 amino acids. The V end was cut by 3 bases, the J end by 4 bases, with 9 bases between. From germline, CDR1 is WSHSY and CDR2 SAAADI. The CDR3 loop is CASSDPSVETQYF. The CDR3 bases are TGCGCCAGCAGTGACCCCTCTGTAGAGACCCAGTACTTC.

The genes are TRBV10-1 and TRBJ1-5; the D is unclear. Trimming stripped 2 bases from V and 0 bases from J, with 8 bases between. There are 15 residues in the CDR3. Germline V gives CDR1 WNHNN, CDR2 SYGVQD (reference sequence). The CDR3 nucleotides read TGCGCCAGCAGTGAGACAGCGTATAGCAATCAGCCCCAGCATTTT. Translated, it gives CASSETAYSNQPQHF.

V is TRBV15 and J is TRBJ2-3, with D unclear. CDR3 length equals 12 residues. Per germline, CDR1 LNHNV and CDR2 YYDKDF (reference sequence). V lost 8 bases and J 3 bases, leaving 9 bases between the germline ends. The CDR3 loop reads CATGPETDTQYF. The CDR3 DNA follows: TGTGCCACCGGGCCAGAAACAGATACGCAGTATTTT.

V gene TRBV10-1 combines with J gene TRBJ2-2, with no clear D. This CDR3 region has 16 residues. Germline loops: CDR1 WNHNN, CDR2 SYGVQD (reference sequence). The ends were cut back, 0 bases at V and 0 bases at J, with 8 bases in the middle. The CDR3 sequence is CASSESDTANTGELFF. CDR3 nucleotide sequence: TGCGCCAGCAGTGAGTCAGACACCGCGAACACCGGGGAGCTGTTTTTT.

The rearrangement links TRBV7-8 to TRBJ1-5; D not resolved. Germline V gene lookup returns CDR1 SGHVS and CDR2 FQNEAQ. This CDR3 has 19 amino acids. Trimming took off 3 bases at V and 0 bases at J, with 21 bases between the two ends. CDR3 DNA: TGTGCCAGCAGCTTTTCACAGTCGACTCGGCGGAATAGCAATCAGCCCCAGCATTTT. This gives the protein CASSFSQSTRRNSNQPQHF.

Comment on this clone: The same CDR3 can be traced to other DNA sequences in this sample. The chain has TRBV7-9 and TRBJ1-6, with D perhaps matching TRBD1 (6 bases). Germline CDR1 and CDR2: SEHNR and FQNEAQ (reference sequence). V dropped 1 base and J dropped 9 bases, with 10 bases sitting between them. The CDR3 runs 14 residues. The CDR3, as DNA: TGTGCCAGCAGCTTAGGGGGGCAGGGTTCACCCCTCCACTTT. Protein sequence: CASSLGGQGSPLHF.

V usage is TRBV28 and J usage is TRBJ2-7; TRBD1 matches 7 bases. The CDR3 is 13 amino acids. The V gene's germline CDR1 is MDHEN and CDR2 SYDVKM. J was trimmed by 3 bases and V by 6 bases; bases with no gene match: 5. CDR3 region: CASSLGTDYEQYF. The CDR3 DNA sequence: TGTGCCAGCAGCCTCGGGACAGACTACGAGCAGTACTTC.

This chain joins TRBV5-6 and TRBJ1-6; no reliable D call. CDR3 length equals 16 residues. In germline, CDR1 is SGHDT, CDR2 YYEEEE. Deletions cut 2 bases from V and 7 bases from J, with 16 bases between. CDR3 sequence reads: CASSLSDWTGNSPLHF. The CDR3 region has the DNA TGTGCCAGCAGCTTATCGGATTGGACGGGGAATTCACCCCTCCACTTT.

This clone was observed a handful of times. The sample contains more than one DNA sequence encoding this CDR3. The V and J genes are TRBV28 and TRBJ1-5; D ambiguous. Trimming took off 2 bases at V and 1 base at J, with 3 bases between the two ends. CDR1 is MDHEN and CDR2 is SYDVKM in the germline V gene. This CDR3 comprises 13 residues. CDR3 sequence reads: CASSLGSNQPQHF. The CDR3, as DNA: TGTGCCAGCAGTTTAGGCAGCAATCAGCCCCAGCATTTT. Variable domain in full (rest from reference TRBV28 and TRBJ1-5): DVKVTQSSRYLVKRTGEKVFLECVQDMDHENMFWYRQDPGLGLRLIYFSYDVKMKEKGDIPEGYSVSREKKERFSLILESASTNQTSMYLCASSLGSNQPQHFGDGTRLSIL.

Worth noting for this clone: The sample carries other DNA sequences with the same CDR3. The gene calls are TRBV6-5 and TRBJ1-1; unclear D gene. Trimming shortened V by 0 bases and J by 3 bases, and 5 bases separated the two germline ends. This CDR3 has 13 residues. Germline assignment: CDR1 MNHEY and CDR2 SVGAGI. DNA for the CDR3: TGTGCCAGCAGTTACTCTTCGGACACTGAAGCTTTCTTT. It encodes CASSYSSDTEAFF.

Here the CDR3 DNA reads TGTGCCAGCAGCAGACAGGCCACCTACGAGCAGTACTTC. Translated: CASSRQATYEQYF. The chain couples TRBV11-1 to TRBJ2-7, with a weak D call TRBD1 (6 bases). The V gene lost 5 bases and the J gene lost 2 bases, with 10 bases spanning the gap. This CDR3 is 13 amino acids long. The germline V gene encodes CDR1 SGHAT and CDR2 FQDESV (reference sequence). The full variable domain, rest sourced from reference TRBV11-1 and TRBJ2-7, is EAEVAQSPRYKITEKSQAVAFWCDPISGHATLYWYRQILGQGPELLVQFQDESVVDDSQLPKDRFSAERLKGVDSTLKIQPAELGDSAMYLCASSRQATYEQYFGPGTRLTVT.

The CDR3 loop reads CASSTDRLGNSPLHF. CDR3 nucleotides: TGTGCCAGCAGTACAGACAGGCTCGGAAATTCACCCCTCCACTTT. The V and J genes are TRBV6-5 and TRBJ1-6, with D possibly being TRBD1 (6 bases). Germline values: CDR1 MNHEY, CDR2 SVGAGI. Trimming removed 5 bases at V and 7 bases at J, with 15 bases between. The length of the CDR3 is 15 residues.

The V call is TRBV27, the J call TRBJ2-1; 8 bases map to TRBD2. Trimming took 3 bases from V and 14 from J; bases not matched to a gene: 15. Germline-derived CDR1 and CDR2 are MNHEY and SMNVEV (reference sequence). The CDR3 contains 15 residues. CDR3 region: CASSLGGLGTPGEFF. In nucleotides, the CDR3 is TGTGCCAGCAGTTTGGGGGGACTAGGGACTCCGGGTGAGTTCTTC.

This clone was found once. The V call is TRBV5-1, the J call TRBJ2-7, with D tentatively TRBD2 (6 bases). The germline CDR1 and CDR2 sequences are SGHRS and YFSETQ. CDR3 length equals 14 residues. V was shortened by 4 bases and J by 4 bases, with 15 bases between the two germline ends. This chain's CDR3 is CASSRGSGIYEQYF. In DNA, the CDR3 is TGCGCCAGCAGCCGGGGGTCGGGGATATACGAGCAGTACTTC.

The J gene is TRBJ1-2, the V gene TRBV18; D ambiguous. Germline assignment: CDR1 KGHSH and CDR2 LQKENI. Trimming stripped 0 bases from V and 3 bases from J, with 8 bases between. The CDR3 extends over 14 amino acids. In DNA form, the CDR3 reads TGTGCCAGCTCACCACCGATATCGGACTATGGCTACACCTTC. Translation gives CASSPPISDYGYTF. Based on the CDR3 plus reference TRBV18 and TRBJ1-2, the full variable domain is NAGVMQNPRHLVRRRGQEARLRCSPMKGHSHVYWYRQLPEEGLKFMVYLQKENIIDESGMPKERFSAEFPKEGPSILRIQQVVRGDSAAYFCASSPPISDYGYTFGSGTRLTVV.

The V call is TRBV6-5, the J call TRBJ2-2; 11 bases align to TRBD2. Germline CDR1 MNHEY, CDR2 SVGAGI. The CDR3 is made up of 15 amino acids. Losses at the gene ends were 5 bases for V and 8 bases for J; bases not matched to a gene: 7. In nucleotides, the CDR3 is TGTGCCAGCAGTCAGATGACTAGCGGGGCTGGGGAGCTGTTTTTT. Its protein is CASSQMTSGAGELFF.

The V call is TRBV12-5, the J call TRBJ2-2; possible D gene TRBD2, 5 bases. Trimming took off 5 bases at V and 4 bases at J, with 11 bases between the two ends. This CDR3 is 14 amino acids long. Germline lookup yields CDR1 LGHNT and CDR2 FRNRAP. CDR3 nucleotides: TGTGCTAGTGGTCCCATGGGGAGCACCGGGGAGCTGTTTTTT. Translation gives CASGPMGSTGELFF.

This chain uses TRBV28 with TRBJ2-7; D unresolved. V was trimmed by 3 bases and J by 2 bases, leaving 14 bases between them. The CDR3 has 15 amino acids. Germline CDR1 is MDHEN and CDR2 is SYDVKM. The CDR3 spells CASSLIRTTAYEQYF. DNA for the CDR3: TGTGCCAGCAGTTTGATACGAACAACAGCCTACGAGCAGTACTTC.

The chain joins TRBV18 to TRBJ2-5; the D is unclear. The CDR3 loop spans 13 amino acids. Germline CDR1 reads KGHSH; CDR2 reads LQKENI. Trimming stripped 3 bases from V and 2 bases from J, with 7 bases between. As DNA, the CDR3 is TGTGCCAGCTCACCGAACATTCAAGAGACCCAGTACTTC. This gives the protein CASSPNIQETQYF.

The chain links TRBV5-1 to TRBJ1-1; D is unresolved. V shed 3 bases and J shed 1 base, with 7 bases lying between them. Germline CDR1 is SGHRS and CDR2 is YFSETQ. There are 13 residues in the CDR3. The CDR3, as DNA: TGCGCCAGCAGCTGGGAGCGGAACACTGAAGCTTTCTTT. Amino acid sequence: CASSWERNTEAFF.

This chain connects TRBV6-5 to TRBJ1-4; D possibly corresponds to TRBD1 (5 bases). CDR1 is MNHEY and CDR2 is SVGAGI in the germline V gene. The CDR3 covers 13 residues. V was pared by 9 bases and J by 5 bases, with 13 bases between. CDR3 DNA: TGTGCCAGTGGGCGGGGGGGGAATGAAAAACTGTTTTTT. Its translation: CASGRGGNEKLFF.

The chain has TRBV7-9 and TRBJ2-5; D uncertain. Trimming shortened V by 4 bases and J by 7 bases, and 7 bases separated the two germline ends. CDR1 and CDR2 (germline): SEHNR, FQNEAQ (reference sequence). The CDR3 is 11 residues long. The CDR3 protein is CASSSLGTQYF. CDR3 DNA sequence: TGTGCCAGCAGCTCCCTTGGGACCCAGTACTTC.

This chain connects TRBV28 to TRBJ1-2; 8 nucleotides line up with TRBD1. The V and J ends lost 3 bases and 3 bases, in that order; junction bases with no gene match: 6. The germline V gene has CDR1 MDHEN and CDR2 SYDVKM. The CDR3 spans 15 residues. The chain's CDR3 is CASSFGGTGDYGYTF. The CDR3 DNA reads as TGTGCCAGCAGTTTCGGGGGGACAGGAGACTATGGCTACACCTTC.

This chain uses TRBV5-1 with TRBJ2-3; D remains ambiguous. Germline V gene data show CDR1 as SGHRS and CDR2 as YFSETQ. V lost 5 bases and J 2 bases, leaving 9 bases between the germline ends. The CDR3 has 13 amino acids. The CDR3 here is CASSPTLTDTQYF. The CDR3 nucleotides are TGCGCCAGCAGTCCGACCCTCACAGATACGCAGTATTTT.

The chain has TRBV2 and TRBJ2-5; perhaps TRBD1 as D (6 bases). The CDR3 has 15 residues. Germline-derived CDR1 and CDR2 are SNHLY and FYNNEI. The ends were cut back, 4 bases at V and 0 bases at J, with 12 bases in the middle. CDR3: CASSAGASHQETQYF. CDR3 coding DNA: TGTGCCAGCAGTGCAGGGGCCAGTCACCAAGAGACCCAGTACTTC. Full variable domain (missing parts from reference TRBV2 and TRBJ2-5): EPEVTQTPSHQVTQMGQEVILRCVPISNHLYFYWYRQILGQKVEFLVSFYNNEISEKSEIFDDQFSVERPDGSNFTLKIRSTKLEDSAMYFCASSAGASHQETQYFGPGTRLLVL.

The chain combines TRBV19 with TRBJ1-1; the D gene is possibly TRBD1 (5 bases). This CDR3 contains 14 residues. V dropped 6 bases and J dropped 7 bases, with 18 bases sitting between them. The V gene's germline CDR1 is LNHDA and CDR2 SQIVND (reference sequence). The DNA of the CDR3 is TGTGCCAGTAGCCCCATGGCAGGGCCGCTTGAAGCTTTCTTT. Translated: CASSPMAGPLEAFF. Combining the CDR3 with reference TRBV19 and TRBJ1-1 gives the whole variable domain DGGITQSPKYLFRKEGQNVTLSCEQNLNHDAMYWYRQDPGQGLRLIYYSQIVNDFQKGDIAEGYSVSREKKESFPLTVTSAQKNPTAFYLCASSPMAGPLEAFFGQGTRLTVV.

As concerns this clone: The identical CDR3 is also encoded by other nucleotide sequences in the sample. This chain joins TRBV18 and TRBJ1-2, with D tentatively TRBD1 (5 bases). CDR1 is KGHSH, CDR2 LQKENI, per germline. Between the trimmed V and J ends, which lost 3 bases and 5 bases, there was a span of 10 bases. CDR3 size: 13 residues. The CDR3 nucleotides are TGTGCCAGCTCACCCGATGGGGGATATGGCTACACCTTC. Residues: CASSPDGGYGYTF.

The chain combines TRBV5-4 with TRBJ2-3; D perhaps matches TRBD1 (6 bases). Germline CDR1 SGHNT, CDR2 YYREEE (reference sequence). The CDR3 covers 15 residues. The V and J ends lost 4 bases and 2 bases respectively, with 14 bases between them. CDR3 sequence (DNA): TGTGCCAGCAGCAAGGGGACAACACACACAGATACGCAGTATTTT. Translated: CASSKGTTHTDTQYF.